One sample yielded the 6 T cell receptor beta chains listed below, sequenced in a study of T-cell reconstitution after alpha-beta-depleted transplantation in children. Unique molecular identifiers were built into the TCRbeta library. TCRdb reprocessed the PCR reads with MiXCR, giving one entry per CDR3 protein. Of 780,000 or so distinct CDR3 sequences detected, approximately 15% appear once; the ten largest clones hold approximately 5%. Source: PBMCs, mostly from graft donor cells, taken 360 days after TCRalphabeta/CD19-depleted stem cell transplant. These receptors were obtained from a male patient between 5 and 17 years old who had a stem cell transplant for acute lymphoblastic leukemia, so the T cells may come from the graft donor.

This clonotype was counted many times. V is TRBV6-1 and J is TRBJ2-7, with TRBD1 matching over 7 bases. Germline lookup yields CDR1 MNHNS and CDR2 SASEGT. V lost 3 bases to trimming and J lost 5 bases; unmatched junction nucleotides: 10. This CDR3 has 15 amino acids. The CDR3 loop is CASSERRQGGHEQYF. The CDR3 region has the DNA TGTGCCAGCAGTGAGAGGAGACAGGGCGGCCACGAGCAGTACTTC.

This rearrangement joins TRBV20-1 to TRBJ1-1; 8 bases line up with TRBD1. The CDR3 sequence is 16 residues long. CDR1 is DFQATT, CDR2 SNEGSKA, per germline (reference sequence). Unmatched junction bases numbered 13, after V lost 5 bases and J lost 2 bases. CDR3: CSAGPSWTGFNTEAFF. Written as DNA, the CDR3 is TGCAGTGCTGGCCCCTCGTGGACAGGGTTCAACACTGAAGCTTTCTTT.

This chain links TRBV5-1 with TRBJ2-7, with TRBD1 identical over 10 bases. The junction had 9 bases not matched to a gene; V was cut back by 6 bases and J by 3 bases. Germline V gives CDR1 SGHRS, CDR2 YFSETQ. The CDR3 extends over 15 amino acids. The CDR3 sequence: CASTSTGTGVYEQYF. The CDR3 nucleotides read TGCGCCAGCACATCAACCGGGACAGGGGTCTACGAGCAGTACTTC. Looking up the rest from reference TRBV5-1 and TRBJ2-7 gives the full variable domain: KAGVTQTPRYLIKTRGQQVTLSCSPISGHRSVSWYQQTPGQGLQFLFEYFSETQRNKGNFPGRFSGRQFSNSRSEMNVSTLELGDSALYLCASTSTGTGVYEQYFGPGTRLTVT.

As regards this clonotype: A much larger clonotype is one base distant, so this may be a read error. For the CDR3, the DNA is TGTGCCATCAGTGACGGCCTGAGCTCCTGCGAGCAGTACTTC. Amino acids: CAISDGLSSCEQYF. The chain is built from TRBV10-3 and TRBJ2-7; D ambiguous. CDR1 and CDR2 from the germline V gene are ENHRY and SYGVKD. The length of the CDR3 is 14 residues.

This sequence joins TRBV12-3 or TRBV12-4 and TRBJ1-1; D is unresolved. V dropped 2 bases and J dropped 5 bases, with 12 bases sitting between them. The length of the CDR3 is 14 residues. The chain's CDR3 is CASSLIPATTEAFF. The CDR3 coding sequence is TGTGCCAGCAGTTTAATTCCGGCGACTACTGAAGCTTTCTTT.

The chain recombines TRBV20-1 with TRBJ2-7, with unresolved D. The CDR3 extends over 12 amino acids. Germline loops: CDR1 DFQATT, CDR2 SNEGSKA (reference sequence). V was pared by 6 bases and J by 3 bases, with 12 bases between. The CDR3 DNA is TGCAGTGCGACCCCTTCATTCTACGAGCAGTACTTC. Its protein is CSATPSFYEQYF.